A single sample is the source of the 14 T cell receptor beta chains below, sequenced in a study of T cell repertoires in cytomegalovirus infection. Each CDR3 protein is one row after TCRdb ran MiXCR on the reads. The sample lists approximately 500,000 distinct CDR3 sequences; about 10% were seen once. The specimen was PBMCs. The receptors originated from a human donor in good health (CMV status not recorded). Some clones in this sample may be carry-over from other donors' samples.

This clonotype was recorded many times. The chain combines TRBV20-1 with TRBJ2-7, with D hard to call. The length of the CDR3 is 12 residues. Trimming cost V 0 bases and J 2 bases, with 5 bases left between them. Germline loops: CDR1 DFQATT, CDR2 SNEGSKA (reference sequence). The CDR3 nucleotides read TGCAGTGCTAGAGAACGAACCTACGAGCAGTACTTC. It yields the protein CSARERTYEQYF.

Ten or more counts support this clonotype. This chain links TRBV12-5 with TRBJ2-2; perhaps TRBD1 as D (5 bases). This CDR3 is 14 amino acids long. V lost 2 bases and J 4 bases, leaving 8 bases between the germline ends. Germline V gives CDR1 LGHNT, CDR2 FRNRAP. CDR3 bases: TGTGCTAGTGGTTTGACCACAGGCACCGGGGAGCTGTTTTTT. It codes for CASGLTTGTGELFF.

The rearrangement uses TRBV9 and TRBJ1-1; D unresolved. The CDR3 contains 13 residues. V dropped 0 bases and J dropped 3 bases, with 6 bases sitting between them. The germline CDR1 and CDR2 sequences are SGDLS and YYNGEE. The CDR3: CASSVAPDTEAFF. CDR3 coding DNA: TGTGCCAGCAGCGTAGCCCCGGACACTGAAGCTTTCTTT.

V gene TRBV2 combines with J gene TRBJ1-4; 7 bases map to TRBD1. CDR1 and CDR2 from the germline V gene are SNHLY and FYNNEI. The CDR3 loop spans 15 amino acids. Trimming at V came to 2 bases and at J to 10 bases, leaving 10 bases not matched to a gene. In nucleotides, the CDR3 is TGTGCCAGCAGTGAAACCCCGACAGGGTGGGGAAAACTGTTTTTT. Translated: CASSETPTGWGKLFF.

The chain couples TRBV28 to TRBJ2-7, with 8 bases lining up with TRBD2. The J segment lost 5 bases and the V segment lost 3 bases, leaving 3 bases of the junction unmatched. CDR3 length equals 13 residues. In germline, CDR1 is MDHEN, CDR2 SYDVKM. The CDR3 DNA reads TGTGCCAGCAGTTTTGGGACTAGGAACGAGCAGTACTTC. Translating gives CASSFGTRNEQYF. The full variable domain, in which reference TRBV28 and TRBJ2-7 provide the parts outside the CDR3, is DVKVTQSSRYLVKRTGEKVFLECVQDMDHENMFWYRQDPGLGLRLIYFSYDVKMKEKGDIPEGYSVSREKKERFSLILESASTNQTSMYLCASSFGTRNEQYFGPGTRLTVT.

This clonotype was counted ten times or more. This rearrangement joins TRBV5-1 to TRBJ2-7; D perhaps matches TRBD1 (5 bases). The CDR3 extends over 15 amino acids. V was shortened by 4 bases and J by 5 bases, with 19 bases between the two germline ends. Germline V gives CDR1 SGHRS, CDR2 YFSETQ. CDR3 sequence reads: CASSPSSGRPDEQYF. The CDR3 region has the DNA TGCGCCAGCAGCCCATCTTCAGGGCGGCCCGACGAGCAGTACTTC.

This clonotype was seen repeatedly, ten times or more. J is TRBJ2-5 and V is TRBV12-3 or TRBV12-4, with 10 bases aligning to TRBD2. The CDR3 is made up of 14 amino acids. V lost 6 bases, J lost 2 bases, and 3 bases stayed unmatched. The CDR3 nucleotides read TGTGCCAGCAGAGTAGCGGGGGGACAAGAGACCCAGTACTTC. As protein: CASRVAGGQETQYF.

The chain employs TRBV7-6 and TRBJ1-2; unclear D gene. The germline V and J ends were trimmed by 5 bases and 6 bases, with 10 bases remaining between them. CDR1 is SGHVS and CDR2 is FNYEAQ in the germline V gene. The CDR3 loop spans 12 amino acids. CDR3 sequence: CASSRGGNGYTF. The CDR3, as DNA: TGTGCCAGCAGCCGTGGAGGGAATGGCTACACCTTC.

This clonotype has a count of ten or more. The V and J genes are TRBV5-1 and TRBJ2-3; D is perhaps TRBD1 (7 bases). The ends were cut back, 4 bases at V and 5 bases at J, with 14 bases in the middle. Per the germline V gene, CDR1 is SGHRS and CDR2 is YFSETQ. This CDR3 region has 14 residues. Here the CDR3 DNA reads TGCGCCAGCAGCCTGACAGGGAGGAAAGATACGCAGTATTTT. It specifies CASSLTGRKDTQYF.

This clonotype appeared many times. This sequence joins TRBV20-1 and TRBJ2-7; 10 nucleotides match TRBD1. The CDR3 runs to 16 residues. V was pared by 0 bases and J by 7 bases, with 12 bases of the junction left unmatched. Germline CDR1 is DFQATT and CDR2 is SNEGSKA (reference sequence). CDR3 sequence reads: CSAREPGQGPFGEQYF. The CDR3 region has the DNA TGCAGTGCTAGAGAACCGGGACAGGGGCCTTTTGGAGAGCAGTACTTC.

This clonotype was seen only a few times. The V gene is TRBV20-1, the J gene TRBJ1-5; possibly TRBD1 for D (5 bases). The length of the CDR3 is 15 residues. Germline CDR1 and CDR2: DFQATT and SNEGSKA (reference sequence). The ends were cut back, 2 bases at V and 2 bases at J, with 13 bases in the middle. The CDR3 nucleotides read TGCAGTGCTAGACGGGACGCCGCCGGCAATCAGCCCCAGCATTTT. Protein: CSARRDAAGNQPQHF.

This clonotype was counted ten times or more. The CDR3 sequence: CASSSYSGNTIYF. The CDR3 DNA reads TGTGCCAGCAGTAGTTACTCTGGAAACACCATATATTTT. The chain uses TRBV12-3 or TRBV12-4 and TRBJ1-3; D gene ambiguous. The V end lost 5 bases, the J end lost 0 bases, and 5 bases lay between the germline ends. This CDR3 region has 13 residues.

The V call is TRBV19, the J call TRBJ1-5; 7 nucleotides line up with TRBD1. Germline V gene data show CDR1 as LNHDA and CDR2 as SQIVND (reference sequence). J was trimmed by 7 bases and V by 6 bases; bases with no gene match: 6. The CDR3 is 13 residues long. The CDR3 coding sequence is TGTGCCAGTAGAGGACAGGAATTGCAGCCCCAGCATTTT. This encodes CASRGQELQPQHF.

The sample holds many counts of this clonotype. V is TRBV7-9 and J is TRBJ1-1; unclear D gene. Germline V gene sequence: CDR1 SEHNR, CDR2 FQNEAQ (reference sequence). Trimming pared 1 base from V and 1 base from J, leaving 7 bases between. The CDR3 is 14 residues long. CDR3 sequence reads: CASSLEPRNTEAFF. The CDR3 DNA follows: TGTGCCAGCAGCTTAGAACCGAGGAACACTGAAGCTTTCTTT.